The present T cell receptor beta chain was sequenced within a study of cytomegalovirus exposure and HLA in healthy donors. Whole-study findings and limits: Data from an earlier analysis indicated that most TCR beta V segments were productive either about 90% or about 30% of the time. The study listed approximately 170 cytomegalovirus-associated TCR beta chains.

A remark on this clone: Its specificity is not known.

The PCR was carried out with 60 Vbeta primers and 13 Jbeta primers. Assay: immunoSEQ multiplex PCR; the TCRdb copy retains only in-frame clones and omits some. The sample shows 100,000 to 150,000 clones, 74% of them seen only once. V was clipped by 4 bases and J by 1 base, with 7 bases between them. The CDR3 is 13 residues long. Germline V CDR1 and CDR2: WSHSY, SAAADI. The J gene is TRBJ1-2, the V gene TRBV10-2; TRBD1 might be the D (6 bases). The receptor's source is a woman aged 45 to 65 in good health and CMV-seropositive. The source material was PBMCs. The CDR3 nucleotides read TGCGCCAGCAGTGGACAGGTTAACTATGGCTACACCTTC. This translates into CASSGQVNYGYTF.